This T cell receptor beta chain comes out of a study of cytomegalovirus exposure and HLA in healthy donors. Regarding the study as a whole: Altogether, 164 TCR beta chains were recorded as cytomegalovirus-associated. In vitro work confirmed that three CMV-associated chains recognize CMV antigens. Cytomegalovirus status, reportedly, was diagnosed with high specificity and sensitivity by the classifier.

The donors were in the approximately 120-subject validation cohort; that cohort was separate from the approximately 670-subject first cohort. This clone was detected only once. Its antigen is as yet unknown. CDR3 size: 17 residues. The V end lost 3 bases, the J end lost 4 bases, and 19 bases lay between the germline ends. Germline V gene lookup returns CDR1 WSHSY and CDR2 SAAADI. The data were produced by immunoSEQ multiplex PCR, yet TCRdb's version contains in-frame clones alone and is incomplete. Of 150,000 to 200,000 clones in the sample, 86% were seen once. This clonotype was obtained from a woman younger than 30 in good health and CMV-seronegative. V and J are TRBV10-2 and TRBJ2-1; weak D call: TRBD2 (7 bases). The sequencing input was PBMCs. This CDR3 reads CASSEVVGGPRYNEQFF. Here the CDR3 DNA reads TGCGCCAGCAGTGAAGTCGTGGGGGGGCCGAGGTACAATGAGCAGTTCTTC.